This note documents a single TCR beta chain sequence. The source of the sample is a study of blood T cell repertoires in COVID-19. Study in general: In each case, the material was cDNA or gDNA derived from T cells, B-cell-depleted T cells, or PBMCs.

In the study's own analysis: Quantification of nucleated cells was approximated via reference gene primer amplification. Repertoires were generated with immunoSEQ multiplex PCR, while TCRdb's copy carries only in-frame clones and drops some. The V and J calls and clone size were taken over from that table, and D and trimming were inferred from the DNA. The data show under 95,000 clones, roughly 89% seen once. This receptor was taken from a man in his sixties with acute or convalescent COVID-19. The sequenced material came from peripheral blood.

In DNA, the CDR3 is TGTGCCAGCAGCCCCCTCATCACAGCCTCTGGAAACACCATATATTTT. This translates into CASSPLITASGNTIYF. The V and J genes are TRBV2 and TRBJ1-3; D ambiguous. The CDR3 contains 16 residues. Germline values: CDR1 SNHLY, CDR2 FYNNEI. Trimming removed 6 bases at V and 0 bases at J, with 15 bases between.